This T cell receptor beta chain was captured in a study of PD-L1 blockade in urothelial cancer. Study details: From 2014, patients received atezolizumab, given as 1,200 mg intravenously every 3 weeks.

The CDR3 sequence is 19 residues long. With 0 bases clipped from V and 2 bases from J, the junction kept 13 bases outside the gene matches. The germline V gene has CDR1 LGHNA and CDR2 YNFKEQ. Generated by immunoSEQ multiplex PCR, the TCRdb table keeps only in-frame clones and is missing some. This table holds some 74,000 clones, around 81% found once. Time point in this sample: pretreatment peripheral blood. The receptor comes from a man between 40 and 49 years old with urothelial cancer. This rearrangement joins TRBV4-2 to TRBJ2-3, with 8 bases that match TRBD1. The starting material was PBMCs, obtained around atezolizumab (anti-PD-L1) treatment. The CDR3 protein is CASSQEGRGRGEVTDTQYF. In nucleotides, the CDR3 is TGTGCCAGCAGCCAAGAGGGCAGGGGGCGCGGTGAAGTCACAGATACGCAGTATTTT.